This is a list of T cell receptor beta chains from one sample in a study of beta chain features in type 1 diabetes. Clones were sequenced by immunoSEQ multiplex PCR, and TCRdb holds only the in-frame ones, with some missing. This repertoire shows about 660,000 clones, roughly 13% found once; its top ten account for less than 0.04%. Sample: naive CD4+ T cells from blood. These receptors all stem from a man younger than 30 with type 1 diabetes. CDR3s leave out the opening cysteine and the closing phenylalanine or tryptophan. Fields, in order: J gene, clone size, V gene, CDR3 protein. Clone size is stated in some rows and not others, as once, few, many or a class when expanded.

TRBJ2-6 | few | TRBV2 | ASRALAGGLLSGANVLT
TRBJ1-1 | - | TRBV6-5 | ASRQSRNTEAF
TRBJ2-5 | few | TRBV6-5 | ASSYSGYQETQY
TRBJ1-1 | - | TRBV5-1 | ASSFIPTDTEAF
TRBJ1-6 | - | TRBV28 | ATHMRDNSPLH
TRBJ2-3 | - | TRBV5-4 | ASSLQGTHTDTQY
TRBJ1-5 | few | TRBV15 | ATSRDGDQPQH
TRBJ1-1 | few | TRBV5-1 | ASSLGEVDTEAF
TRBJ2-7 | few | TRBV25-1 | ASSAGDRGSSYEQY
TRBJ2-3 | few | TRBV29-1 | SVRRGTDTQY
TRBJ1-1 | few | TRBV4-2 | ASSRLENTEAF
TRBJ2-7 | few | TRBV7-2 | ASSLQGPYEQY
TRBJ1-2 | - | TRBV29-1 | SAWTGSDYGYT